Listed below are T cell receptor beta chains from one sample, sequenced in a study of cytomegalovirus exposure and HLA in healthy donors. Only in-frame clones appear in the TCRdb table, and some are missing; sequencing was by immunoSEQ multiplex PCR. The sample consists of around 130,000 clones, 66% of them appearing once. What was sequenced was PBMCs. All receptors come from a man between 18 and 29 years old in good health and CMV-seronegative. CDR3s include the opening cysteine and the closing phenylalanine or tryptophan. A D gene is named only where the DNA matches it firmly. A clone size is listed for some rows: how often the clone was seen (once, few, many), or a class if it is expanded.

D	V	J	size	CDR3	DNA
NA	TRBV27	TRBJ1-5	NA	CASSLGRNQPQHF	TGTGCCAGCAGTTTAGGCAGGAATCAGCCCCAGCATTTT
NA	TRBV6-5	TRBJ1-2	few	CASSRPDSSGYTF	TGTGCCAGCAGTCGACCGGACAGCAGCGGCTACACCTTC
TRBD1	TRBV11-2	TRBJ1-5	NA	CASSPDRGRGNQPQHF	TGTGCCAGCAGCCCAGACAGGGGGCGCGGCAATCAGCCCCAGCATTTT
TRBD1	TRBV6-6	TRBJ1-1	NA	CASSDRGIGEAFF	TGTGCCAGCAGTGACAGGGGGATCGGTGAAGCTTTCTTT
NA	TRBV5-1	TRBJ2-7	NA	CASSLESGFEQYF	TGCGCCAGCAGCTTGGAATCAGGGTTCGAGCAGTACTTC
NA	TRBV7-9	TRBJ2-7	NA	CSSSPEGLGGHEQYF	TGTTCCAGCAGCCCAGAGGGACTAGGGGGCCACGAGCAGTACTTC
TRBD2	TRBV7-3	TRBJ2-7	NA	CASSTSGGPIYEQYF	TGTGCCAGCAGCACTAGCGGGGGGCCGATATACGAGCAGTACTTC
TRBD2	TRBV9	TRBJ2-1	NA	CASTPGLLAGGDNEQFF	TGTGCCAGCACCCCGGGCCTCCTAGCGGGAGGGGACAATGAGCAGTTCTTC
TRBD2	TRBV6-1	TRBJ2-5	few	CASSEARGGRVQQETQYF	TGTGCCAGCAGTGAAGCGCGGGGGGGGCGAGTTCAACAAGAGACCCAGTACTTC
TRBD1	TRBV11-3	TRBJ2-1	NA	CASSSDRVYEQFF	TGTGCCAGCAGCTCTGACAGGGTTTATGAGCAGTTCTTC
TRBD1	TRBV5-1	TRBJ1-4	NA	CASSFTRGQTNEKLFF	TGCGCCAGCAGCTTTACCCGGGGACAGACTAATGAAAAACTGTTTTTT
NA	TRBV18	TRBJ1-5	NA	CASSPLTGDQPQHF	TGTGCCAGCTCACCTTTGACAGGAGATCAGCCCCAGCATTTT
TRBD2	TRBV10-3	TRBJ2-1	NA	CAISESGTGGEQFF	TGTGCCATCAGTGAGTCGGGGACGGGAGGTGAGCAGTTCTTC
TRBD1	TRBV4-1	TRBJ1-2	few	CASSQGQGGGYGYTF	TGCGCCAGCAGCCAAGGACAGGGCGGAGGGTATGGCTACACCTTC
NA	TRBV9	TRBJ2-7	NA	CASSVVSGAHEQYF	TGTGCCAGCAGCGTAGTTTCGGGAGCCCACGAGCAGTACTTC
NA	TRBV7-6	TRBJ2-7	NA	CASSLAGGPADEQYF	TGTGCCAGCAGCTTAGCGGGGGGGCCGGCCGACGAGCAGTACTTC
NA	TRBV6-5	TRBJ2-7	NA	CASRRGYTYEQYF	TGTGCCAGCAGAAGGGGTTACACCTACGAGCAGTACTTC
NA	TRBV4-3	TRBJ2-2	NA	CASSQGPGTTGELFF	TGCGCCAGCAGCCAAGGTCCGGGTACGACCGGGGAGCTGTTTTTT
NA	TRBV7-6	TRBJ2-7	once	CASSFRSGDFYEQYF	TGTGCCAGCAGCTTTCGGTCCGGGGACTTCTACGAGCAGTACTTC
NA	TRBV30	TRBJ1-3	NA	CAWSVGGSSGNTIYF	TGTGCCTGGAGTGTAGGAGGAAGCTCTGGAAACACCATATATTTT
TRBD1	TRBV7-9	TRBJ1-1	NA	CSSSLGGTGDTEAFF	TGTTCCAGCAGCTTAGGGGGGACAGGGGACACTGAAGCTTTCTTT
TRBD2	TRBV9	TRBJ2-1	NA	CASSPLAGVRNEQFF	TGTGCCAGCAGCCCCCTAGCGGGAGTCAGGAATGAGCAGTTCTTC
NA	TRBV11-3	TRBJ1-1	NA	CASSLTENTEAFF	TGTGCCAGCAGCTTGACAGAGAACACTGAAGCTTTCTTT
TRBD1	TRBV27	TRBJ2-2	NA	CASSPSDRADTGELFF	TGTGCCAGCAGTCCCTCGGACAGGGCTGACACCGGGGAGCTGTTTTTT
NA	TRBV11-2	TRBJ1-1	few	CASSPRQNEAFF	TGTGCCAGCAGCCCTAGACAGAATGAAGCTTTCTTT
TRBD2	TRBV7-7	TRBJ2-2	few	CASSLSSGGTGELFF	TGTGCCAGCAGCTTATCTAGCGGGGGGACCGGGGAGCTGTTTTTT
NA	TRBV28	TRBJ2-6	few	CASSISGANVLTF	TGTGCCAGCAGCATCTCTGGGGCCAACGTCCTGACTTTC
NA	TRBV5-6	TRBJ1-1	once	CASSLAFGGGGAFF	TGTGCCAGCAGCTTGGCCTTTGGGGGAGGGGGAGCTTTCTTT
NA	TRBV11-2	TRBJ2-7	NA	CASSPGLAREQYF	TGTGCCAGCAGCCCGGGACTGGCGCGGGAGCAGTACTTC
NA	TRBV19	TRBJ1-1	NA	CASSLSRVGTEAFF	TGTGCCAGTAGTTTGTCCAGGGTGGGGACTGAAGCTTTCTTT
TRBD1	TRBV29-1	TRBJ1-4	few	CSVAGGGNEKLFF	TGCAGCGTTGCAGGGGGTGGGAATGAAAAACTGTTTTTT
NA	TRBV4-2	TRBJ2-2	NA	CASSHGDSTRELFF	TGTGCCAGCAGCCATGGAGACAGCACCCGGGAGCTGTTTTTT
TRBD1	TRBV19	TRBJ1-5	NA	CASSNLQGFQPQHF	TGTGCCAGTAGTAATCTACAGGGGTTTCAGCCCCAGCATTTT
NA	TRBV4-1	TRBJ2-5	NA	CASSQGTVRQETQYF	TGCGCCAGCAGCCAAGGGACAGTACGACAAGAGACCCAGTACTTC
TRBD2	TRBV7-2	TRBJ2-1	few	CASSLVSGLAGRGEQFF	TGTGCCAGCAGCTTAGTTTCGGGACTAGCGGGAAGGGGTGAGCAGTTCTTC
NA	TRBV28	TRBJ1-5	NA	CASSLGGRNQPQHF	TGTGCCAGCAGTTTGGGGGGGAGGAATCAGCCCCAGCATTTT
NA	TRBV28	TRBJ2-7	NA	CASSLLGRPHEQYF	TGTGCCAGCAGTTTACTGGGCCGACCCCACGAGCAGTACTTC